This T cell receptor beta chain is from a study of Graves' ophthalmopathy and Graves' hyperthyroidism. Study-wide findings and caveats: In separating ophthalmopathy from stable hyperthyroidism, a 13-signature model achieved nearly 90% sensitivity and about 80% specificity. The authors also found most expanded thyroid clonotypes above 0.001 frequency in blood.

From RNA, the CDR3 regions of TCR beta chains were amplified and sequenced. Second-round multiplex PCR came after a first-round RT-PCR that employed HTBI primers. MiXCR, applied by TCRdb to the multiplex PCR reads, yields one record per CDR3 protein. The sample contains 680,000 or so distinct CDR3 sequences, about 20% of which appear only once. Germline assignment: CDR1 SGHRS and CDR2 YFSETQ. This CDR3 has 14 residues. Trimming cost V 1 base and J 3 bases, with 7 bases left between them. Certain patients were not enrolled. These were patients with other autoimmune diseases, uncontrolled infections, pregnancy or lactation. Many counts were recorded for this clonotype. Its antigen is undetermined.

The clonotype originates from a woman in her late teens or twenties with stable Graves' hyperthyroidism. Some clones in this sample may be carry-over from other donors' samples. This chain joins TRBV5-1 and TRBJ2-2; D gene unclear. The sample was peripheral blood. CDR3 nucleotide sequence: TGCGCCAGCAGCTTGCCCGAATACACCGGGGAGCTGTTTTTT. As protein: CASSLPEYTGELFF.